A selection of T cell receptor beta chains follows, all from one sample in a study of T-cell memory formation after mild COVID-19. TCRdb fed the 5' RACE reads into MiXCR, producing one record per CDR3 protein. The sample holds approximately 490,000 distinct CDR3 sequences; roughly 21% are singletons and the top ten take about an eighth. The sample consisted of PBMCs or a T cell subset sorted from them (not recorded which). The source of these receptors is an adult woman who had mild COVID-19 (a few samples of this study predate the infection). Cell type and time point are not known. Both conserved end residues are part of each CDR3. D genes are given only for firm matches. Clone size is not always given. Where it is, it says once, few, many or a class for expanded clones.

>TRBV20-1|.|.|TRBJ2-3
TGCAGTGCTAGTGTAGGGAACACAGATACGCAGTATTTT
CSASVGNTDTQYF
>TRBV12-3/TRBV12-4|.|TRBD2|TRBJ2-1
TGTGCCAGCAGTCTCTCAACGGGACTAGCGGATGAGCAGTTCTTC
CASSLSTGLADEQFF
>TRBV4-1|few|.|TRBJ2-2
TGCGCCAGCAGCCTCCCGGACAGCCTGGCTCGCACCGGGGAGCTGTTTTTT
CASSLPDSLARTGELFF
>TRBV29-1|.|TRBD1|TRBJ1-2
TGCAGCGTTGAAGAGGGCAGGGGGAGCTATGGCTACACCTTC
CSVEEGRGSYGYTF
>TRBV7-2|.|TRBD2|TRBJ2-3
TGTGCCAGCAGCCCGACTAGCGGGGGGACTAGCACAGATACGCAGTATTTT
CASSPTSGGTSTDTQYF
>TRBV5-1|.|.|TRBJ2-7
TGCGCCAGCAGCTTTACTTGGGGATGGCAAAGCTCCTACGAGCAGTACTTC
CASSFTWGWQSSYEQYF
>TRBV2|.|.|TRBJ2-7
TGTGCCAGCAGTGAACAGCCGCCCTCCTACGAGCAGTACTTC
CASSEQPPSYEQYF
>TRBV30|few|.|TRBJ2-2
TGTGCCTGGACCAATCAGGGGAGGACCGGGGAGCTGTTTTTT
CAWTNQGRTGELFF
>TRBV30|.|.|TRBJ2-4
TGTGCCTGGAGCCCCACCTCGGTTGAGATTCAGTACTTC
CAWSPTSVEIQYF
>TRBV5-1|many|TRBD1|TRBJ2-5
TGCGCCAGCAGCTTGGGACTGAGACAGGGGGGTCAAGAGACCCAGTACTTC
CASSLGLRQGGQETQYF
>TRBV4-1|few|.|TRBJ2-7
TGCGCCAGCAGCCAAGATGGAACAGTCGAGCAGTACTTC
CASSQDGTVEQYF
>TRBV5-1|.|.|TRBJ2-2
TGCGCCAGCAGCTTGGATCCGGCGGGGATCACCGGGGAGCTGTTTTTT
CASSLDPAGITGELFF
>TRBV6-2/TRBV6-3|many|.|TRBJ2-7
TGTGCCAGCAGCTCAACGGTATACGAGCAGTACTTC
CASSSTVYEQYF
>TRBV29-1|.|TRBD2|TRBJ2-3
TGCAGCTTTCAGGTGGGGGGGGATACGCAGTATTTT
CSFQVGGDTQYF
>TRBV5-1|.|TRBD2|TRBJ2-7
TGCGCCAGCAGCTTGGCTAGCGGGGGGGCGATCTACGAGCAGTACTTC
CASSLASGGAIYEQYF
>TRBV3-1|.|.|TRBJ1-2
TGTGCCAGCAGTCCCTCGGCCCACGTCGCATTTTATGGCTACACCTTC
CASSPSAHVAFYGYTF
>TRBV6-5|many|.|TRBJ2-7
TGTGCCAGCAGCCGGGACCTCTACGAGCAGTACTTC
CASSRDLYEQYF
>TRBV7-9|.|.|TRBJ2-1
TGTGCCAGCACCGCAGGGTCAAGGGGATATGGGTTCTTC
CASTAGSRGYGFF
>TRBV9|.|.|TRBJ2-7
TGTGCCAGCAGCGCTCAGGTGGGATACGAGCAGTACTTC
CASSAQVGYEQYF
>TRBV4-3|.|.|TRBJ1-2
TGCGCCAGCAGCCAAGGGCAGGGCGGCTATGGCTACACCTTC
CASSQGQGGYGYTF
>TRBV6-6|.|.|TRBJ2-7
TGTGCCAGCAGCCCGAATAGTGGGGAGCAGTACTTC
CASSPNSGEQYF
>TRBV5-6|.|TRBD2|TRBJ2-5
TGTGCCAGCAGCTTGTCAGGAGCGGGGCGGAGAAAAGAGACCCAGTACTTC
CASSLSGAGRRKETQYF
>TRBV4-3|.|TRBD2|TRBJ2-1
TGCGCCAGCAGCCAAGAGGTCCTAGCGGTGCCATACGAGCAGTTCTTC
CASSQEVLAVPYEQFF
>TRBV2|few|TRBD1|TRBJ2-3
TGTGCCAGCAAGGAATCCACCGGGACAGGGCCCACAGATACGCAGTATTTT
CASKESTGTGPTDTQYF
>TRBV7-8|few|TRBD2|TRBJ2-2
TGTGCCAGCAGCTTCTTGACTAGCGGGAGGACCAACACCGGGGAGCTGTTTTTT
CASSFLTSGRTNTGELFF
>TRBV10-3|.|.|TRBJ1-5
TGTGCCATCAGTGAGTCGGTAGGCAATCAGCCCCAGCATTTT
CAISESVGNQPQHF
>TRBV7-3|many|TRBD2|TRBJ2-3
TGTGCCAGCAGCTTAACGTTCAGCGGGGGTGGGAGCACAGATACGCAGTATTTT
CASSLTFSGGGSTDTQYF
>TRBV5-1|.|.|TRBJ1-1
TGCGCCAGCAGGGGAGAACTGAACACTGAAGCTTTCTTT
CASRGELNTEAFF
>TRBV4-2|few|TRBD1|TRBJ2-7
TGTGCCAGCAGCCAATATGCAGGGGGCCGCTACGAGCAGTACTTC
CASSQYAGGRYEQYF
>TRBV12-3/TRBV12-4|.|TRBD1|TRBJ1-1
TGTGCCAGCAGTCCCTGGGGGACAGGCTCTGAAGCTTTCTTT
CASSPWGTGSEAFF
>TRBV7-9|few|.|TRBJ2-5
TGTGCCAGCAGCTTCGGCGTCCGACGGGAGACCCAGTACTTC
CASSFGVRRETQYF
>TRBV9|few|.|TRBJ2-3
TGTGCCAGCAGCGCCCCGTTCATAGATACGCAGTATTTT
CASSAPFIDTQYF
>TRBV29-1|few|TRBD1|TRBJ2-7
TGCAGCGTTGAAGTCGAGAGGACAGGAGCCTACGAGCAGTACTTC
CSVEVERTGAYEQYF
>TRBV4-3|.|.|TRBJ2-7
TGCGCCAGCAGCCCCAAACCCCGGGACCGGATCTACGAGCAGTACTTC
CASSPKPRDRIYEQYF
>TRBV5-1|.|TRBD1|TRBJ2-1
TGCGCCAGCAGCTTGGCCGTGCAGGGGGTCAATGAGCAGTTCTTC
CASSLAVQGVNEQFF
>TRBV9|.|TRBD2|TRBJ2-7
TGTGCCAGCAGCGTAGAAGCGGGAGGAACTAGCGAGCAGTACTTC
CASSVEAGGTSEQYF
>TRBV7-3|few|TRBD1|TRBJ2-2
TGTGCCAGCAGCTTGGGCAGGGGGAGCGCGAACACCGGGGAGCTGTTTTTT
CASSLGRGSANTGELFF
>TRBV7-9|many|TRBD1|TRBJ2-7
TGTGCCAGCAGCTTAGATGGGACAGGCTACGAGCAGTACTTC
CASSLDGTGYEQYF
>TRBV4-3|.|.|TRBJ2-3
TGCGCCAGCAGCCAAGCCGCTCGGGGAACAGATACGCAGTATTTT
CASSQAARGTDTQYF
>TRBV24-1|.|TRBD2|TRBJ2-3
TGTGCCACCAGCGAGGGACTACTCCTCTCAGATACGCAGTATTTT
CATSEGLLLSDTQYF
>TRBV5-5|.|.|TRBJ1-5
TGTGCCAGCAGCTCTTCGGGCGTGCTTAGCAATCAGCCCCAGCATTTT
CASSSSGVLSNQPQHF
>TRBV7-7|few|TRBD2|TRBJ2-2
TGTGCTAGCAGCTTGAGACTAGCGGAGAACACCGGGGAGCTGTTTTTT
CASSLRLAENTGELFF
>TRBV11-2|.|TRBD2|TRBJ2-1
TGTGCCAGCAGCTCACTAGCGGGGGGTCCCTACAATGAGCAGTTCTTC
CASSSLAGGPYNEQFF
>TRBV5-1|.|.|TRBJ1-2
TGCGCCAGCAGCTTGGACGACGCTCAGGGGAACTATGGCTACACCTTC
CASSLDDAQGNYGYTF
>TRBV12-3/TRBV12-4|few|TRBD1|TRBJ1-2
TGTGCCAGCAGTGAAGGGATGACAGGGATAGTGAACTATGGCTACACCTTC
CASSEGMTGIVNYGYTF
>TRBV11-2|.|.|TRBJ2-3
TGTGCCAGCAGCTTAGTTCCGTTTAGCACAGATACGCAGTATTTT
CASSLVPFSTDTQYF
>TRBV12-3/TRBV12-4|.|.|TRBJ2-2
TGTGCCAGCAGCCCATCATACGGGGAGCTGTTTTTT
CASSPSYGELFF
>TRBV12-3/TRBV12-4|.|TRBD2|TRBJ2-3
TGTGCCAGCAGTTTCGTCCCTAGCGGGAGCACAGATACGCAGTATTTT
CASSFVPSGSTDTQYF
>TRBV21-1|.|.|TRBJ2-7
TGTGCCAGCAGCAATCTGGGGGCTTCCTACGAGCAGTACTTC
CASSNLGASYEQYF
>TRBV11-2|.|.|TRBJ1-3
TGTGCCAGCAGCTTAGTCGCGGGTCAGTCTGGAAACACCATATATTTT
CASSLVAGQSGNTIYF